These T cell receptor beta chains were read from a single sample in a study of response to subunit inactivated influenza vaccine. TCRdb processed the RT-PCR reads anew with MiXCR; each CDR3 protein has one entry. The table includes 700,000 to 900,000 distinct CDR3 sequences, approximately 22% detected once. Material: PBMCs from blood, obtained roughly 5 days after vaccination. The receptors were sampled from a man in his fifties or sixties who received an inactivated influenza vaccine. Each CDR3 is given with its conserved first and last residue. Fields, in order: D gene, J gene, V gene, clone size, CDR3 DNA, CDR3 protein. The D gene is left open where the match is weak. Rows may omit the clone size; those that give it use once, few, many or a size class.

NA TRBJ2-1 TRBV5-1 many TGCGCCAGCCGCTATTTAGCGGACTCTTACAATGAGCAGTTCTTC CASRYLADSYNEQFF
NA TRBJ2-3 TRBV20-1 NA TGCAGTGCTAGACTAGCATTGGATACGCAGTATTTT CSARLALDTQYF
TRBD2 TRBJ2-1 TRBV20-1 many TGCAGTGCCGCGGGAGGGCCGAATGAGCAGTTCTTC CSAAGGPNEQFF
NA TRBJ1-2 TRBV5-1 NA TGCGCCAGCAGATTTGGACCGACTAACTATGGCTACACCTTC CASRFGPTNYGYTF
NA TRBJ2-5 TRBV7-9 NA TGTGCCAGCAGCTTTCGTTCCGGTCAAGAGACCCAGTACTTC CASSFRSGQETQYF
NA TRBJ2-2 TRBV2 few TGTGCCAGCAGTGAATGGATGGCGGCCGGGGAGCTGTTTTTT CASSEWMAAGELFF
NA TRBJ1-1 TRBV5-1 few TGCGCCAGCAGCTTAGTGGGGGCCATGAACACTGAAGCTTTCTTT CASSLVGAMNTEAFF
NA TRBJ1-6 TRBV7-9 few TGTGCCAGCAGCTCTCAGGGAGGCGGTTCCTATAATTCACCCCTCCACTTT CASSSQGGGSYNSPLHF
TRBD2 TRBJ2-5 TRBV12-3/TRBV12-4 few TGTGCCAGCAGTCCGTACCCGGGACTAGCGGGATCTGAGACCCAGTACTTC CASSPYPGLAGSETQYF
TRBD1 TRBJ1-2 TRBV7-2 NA TGTGCCAGCAGCATAACCGGGACAGGGCCATATGGCTACACCTTC CASSITGTGPYGYTF
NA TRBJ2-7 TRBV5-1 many TGCGCCAGCAGCTTCGGACACCTCTACGAGCAGTACTTC CASSFGHLYEQYF
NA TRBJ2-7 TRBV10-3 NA TGTGCCATCAGTGAGTCCGGGATGCGCTCCTACGAGCAGTACTTC CAISESGMRSYEQYF
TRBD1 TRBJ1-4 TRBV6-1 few TGTGCCAGCAGTGACGACAGGGAAAGTTTGGGAAAACTGTTTTTT CASSDDRESLGKLFF
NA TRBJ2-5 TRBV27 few TGTGCCAGCAGGGTAGTGGGTGGGGAGACCCAGTACTTC CASRVVGGETQYF
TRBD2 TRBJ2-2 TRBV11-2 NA TGTGCCAGCAGCCTTCATCCGGGACTAGCGAGCGCCGGGGAGCTGTTTTTT CASSLHPGLASAGELFF
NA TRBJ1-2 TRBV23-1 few TGCGCCGAAAGGAGGCTGGGGCCCCACGGCTACACCTTC CAERRLGPHGYTF
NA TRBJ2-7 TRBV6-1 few TGTGCCAGCAGTCCCCGAGGGCAGTTCGACGAGCAGTACTTC CASSPRGQFDEQYF
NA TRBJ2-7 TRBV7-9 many TGTGCCAGCAGTTTACCACCGTCCTACGAGCAGTACTTC CASSLPPSYEQYF
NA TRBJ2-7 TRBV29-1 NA TGCAGCGTTGAGGCAGCCTACGAGCAGTACTTC CSVEAAYEQYF
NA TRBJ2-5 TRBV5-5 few TGTGCCAGCAGCTTGGATATCGGGATAGGGACCCAGTACTTC CASSLDIGIGTQYF
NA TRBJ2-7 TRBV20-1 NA TGCAGTGCGCCCCCCACTGGGTCCTACGAGCAGTACTTC CSAPPTGSYEQYF
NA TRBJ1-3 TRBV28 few TGTGCCAGCAGTTTTCCCTCGTCGGAGGCTGGAAACACCATATATTTT CASSFPSSEAGNTIYF
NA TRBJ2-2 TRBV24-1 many TGTGCCACCAGTGATAAGGACAGAGGCACCGGGGAGCTGTTTTTT CATSDKDRGTGELFF
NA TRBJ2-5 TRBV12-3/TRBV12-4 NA TGTGCCAGCAGTTTGAGCAGTTGGGAGACCCAGTACTTC CASSLSSWETQYF
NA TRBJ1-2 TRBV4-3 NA TGCGCCAGCAGCCAAGATAATTTAGGCTATGGCTACACCTTC CASSQDNLGYGYTF
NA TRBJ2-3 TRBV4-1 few TGCGCCAGCAGCCAGGCCGGGACTACAGATACGCAGTATTTT CASSQAGTTDTQYF
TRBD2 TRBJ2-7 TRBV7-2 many TGTGCCAGCACCGGCGGGGGCTACGAGCAGTACTTC CASTGGGYEQYF
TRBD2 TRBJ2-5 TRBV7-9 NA TGTGCCAGCAGCGAGCCCGGGACTAGCTGGGAGACCCAGTACTTC CASSEPGTSWETQYF
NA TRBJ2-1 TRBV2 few TGTGCCAGCAGTGAGGGGCACGTCCATGAGCAGTTCTTC CASSEGHVHEQFF
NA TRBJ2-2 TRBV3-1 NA TGTGCCAGCAGCCAAGAACTGAGGGGAGCCGGGGAGCTGTTTTTT CASSQELRGAGELFF
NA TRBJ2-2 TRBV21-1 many TGTGCCAGCAGCGCCGGGAACACCGGGGAGCTGTTTTTT CASSAGNTGELFF
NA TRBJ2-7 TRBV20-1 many TGCAGTGCTAGACCTACCGACAGGAAATCGGGCTACGAGCAGTACTTC CSARPTDRKSGYEQYF
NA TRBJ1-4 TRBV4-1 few TGCGCCAGCAGCCAGTATAGGCCAGATGAAAAACTGTTTTTT CASSQYRPDEKLFF
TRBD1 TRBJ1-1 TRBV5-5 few TGTGCCAGCAGCTTAATACAGGGGGCCTTGAACACTGAAGCTTTCTTT CASSLIQGALNTEAFF
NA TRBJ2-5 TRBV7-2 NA TGTGCCAGCAGCTGGGGCCTTCGGGTCCAGACCCAGTACTTC CASSWGLRVQTQYF
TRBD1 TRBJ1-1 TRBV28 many TGTGCCAGCAGAAGGGGGCGAAATACTGAAGCTTTCTTT CASRRGRNTEAFF
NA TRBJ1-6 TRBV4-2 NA TGTGCCAGCAGCCTGGATGGTAAGAATTCACCCCTCCACTTT CASSLDGKNSPLHF
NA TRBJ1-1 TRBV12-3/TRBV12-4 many TGTGCCAGCACCCTCGGGACTCCCGAAGCTTTCTTT CASTLGTPEAFF
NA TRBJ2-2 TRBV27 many TGTGCCATGATGACCGGCGCCGGGGAGCTGTTTTTT CAMMTGAGELFF
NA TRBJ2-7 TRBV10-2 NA TGCGCCAGCAGCACCAGGGCTAACTACGAGCAGTACTTC CASSTRANYEQYF
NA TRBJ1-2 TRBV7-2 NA TGTGCCAGCAGCCGAACGGGGTACAGCTATGGCTACACCTTC CASSRTGYSYGYTF
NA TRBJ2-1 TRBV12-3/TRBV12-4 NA TGTGCCAGCAGAGCTTACTTAGGGGGATCCTACAATGAGCAGTTCTTC CASRAYLGGSYNEQFF
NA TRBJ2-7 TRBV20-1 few TGCAGTGCTAGTAATAGGGGCCCCTACGAGCAGTACTTC CSASNRGPYEQYF
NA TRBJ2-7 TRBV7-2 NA TGTGCCAGCAGCGAGCAGTACTTC CASSEQYF
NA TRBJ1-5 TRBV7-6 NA TGTGCCAGCAGCTTAGGTCTTGGAGGGATGCCCCAGCATTTT CASSLGLGGMPQHF
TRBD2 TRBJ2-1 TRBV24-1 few TGTGCCACCAGTGGTTCCCCACTAGCGGGAGGACACTCCTACAATGAGCAGTTCTTC CATSGSPLAGGHSYNEQFF
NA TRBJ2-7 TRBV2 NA TGTGCCAGCAGCCGAGATGAACAGGTGCCCTACGAGCAGTACTTC CASSRDEQVPYEQYF
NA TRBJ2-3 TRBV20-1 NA TGCAGTGCTAGTCGGTTAGCGGACACAGATACGCAGTATTTT CSASRLADTDTQYF
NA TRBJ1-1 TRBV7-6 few TGTGCCAGCAGCTTACTGCCCAGCTCTGAAGCTTTCTTT CASSLLPSSEAFF
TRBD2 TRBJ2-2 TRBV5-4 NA TGTGCCAGCAGCCTTATGGGGCTAGCGGGGAACGGGGAGCTGTTTTTT CASSLMGLAGNGELFF
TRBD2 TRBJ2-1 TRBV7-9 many TGTGCCAGCAGCTTAGTTAGCGGGAGAGCGAATGAGCAGTTCTTC CASSLVSGRANEQFF